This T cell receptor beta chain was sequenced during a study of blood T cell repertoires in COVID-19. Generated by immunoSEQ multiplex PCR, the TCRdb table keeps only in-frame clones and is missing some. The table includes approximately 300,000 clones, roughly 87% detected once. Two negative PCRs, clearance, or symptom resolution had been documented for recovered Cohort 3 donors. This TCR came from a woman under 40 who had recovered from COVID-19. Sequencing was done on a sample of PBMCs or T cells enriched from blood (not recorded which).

CDR3 region: CASGREDGGYEQYF. The CDR3 DNA is TGTGCCAGCGGGAGGGAGGACGGAGGCTACGAGCAGTACTTC. This chain links TRBV2 with TRBJ2-7, with 7 bases that match TRBD2. The CDR3 is 14 amino acids. V lost 8 bases, J lost 3 bases, and 10 bases stayed unmatched. Per the germline V gene, CDR1 is SNHLY and CDR2 is FYNNEI.